This T cell receptor beta chain was captured by sequencing in a study of blood T cell repertoires in COVID-19. Turning to the study itself: Researchers got acute and convalescent COVID-19 samples from the United States, Italy and Spain.

Authors' methods: Cell counts per sample came from amplifying reference gene primers. Method: immunoSEQ multiplex PCR; TCRdb's copy keeps in-frame clones and lacks some. V and J calls and clone size are as listed in that table; D and trimming were resolved from the DNA. The sample records some 130,000 clones, about 87% being singletons. This CDR3 has 16 amino acids. The germline gives CDR1 LGHNT, CDR2 FRNRAP. Losses at the gene ends were 4 bases for V and 0 bases for J; bases not matched to a gene: 7. Sequencing was performed on peripheral blood. The TCR sequence derives from a man aged 45-65 years with acute or convalescent COVID-19. This chain joins TRBV12-5 and TRBJ1-1; 8 positions match TRBD1. In nucleotides, the CDR3 is TGTGCTAGTGGTTCCCTGACAGGGGTCATGAACACTGAAGCTTTCTTT. Protein sequence: CASGSLTGVMNTEAFF. Full variable domain (remainder filled in from reference TRBV12-5 and TRBJ1-1): DARVTQTPRHKVTEMGQEVTMRCQPILGHNTVFWYRQTMMQGLELLAYFRNRAPLDDSGMPKDRFSAEMPDATLATLKIQPSEPRDSAVYFCASGSLTGVMNTEAFFGQGTRLTVV.